The T cell receptor beta chain described here comes from a study of blood T cell repertoires in COVID-19. Looking at the study overall: Samples of COVID-19 (acute and convalescent) were obtained from the United States, Italy and Spain. Sample material is recorded as cDNA or gDNA derived from T cells, B-cell-depleted T cells, or PBMCs.

In the original processing: Amplifying reference gene primers gave estimates of nucleated cell counts. The method was immunoSEQ multiplex PCR; TCRdb's version includes in-frame clones alone and lacks a portion of them. The V and J calls and clone size were taken over from that table, and D and trimming were inferred from the DNA. The top ten clones hold 2.5% to 3% of a sample with some 110,000 clones, under 80% of them seen once. The V gene lost 0 bases and the J gene lost 3 bases, with 9 bases spanning the gap. CDR1 is MNHEY and CDR2 is SMNVEV in the germline V gene (reference sequence). The CDR3 is 15 amino acids.

Sequencing was done on a sample of peripheral blood. The receptor's source is a man in his fifties or sixties with acute or convalescent COVID-19. The V call is TRBV27, the J call TRBJ1-5; no clear D. The CDR3: CASSLSWSSNQPQHF. CDR3 DNA sequence: TGTGCCAGCAGTTTATCCTGGAGTTCCAATCAGCCCCAGCATTTT.